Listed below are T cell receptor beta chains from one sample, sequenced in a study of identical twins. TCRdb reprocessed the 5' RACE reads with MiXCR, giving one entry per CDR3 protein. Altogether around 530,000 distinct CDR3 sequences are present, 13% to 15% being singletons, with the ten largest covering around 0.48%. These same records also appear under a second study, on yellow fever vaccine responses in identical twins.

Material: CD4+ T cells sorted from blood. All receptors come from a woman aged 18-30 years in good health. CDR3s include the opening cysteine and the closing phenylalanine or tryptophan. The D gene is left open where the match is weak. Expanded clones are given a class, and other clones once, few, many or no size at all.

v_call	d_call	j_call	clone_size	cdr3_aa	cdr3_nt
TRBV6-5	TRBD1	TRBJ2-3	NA	CASSYSKRQGVTSTDTQYF	TGTGCCAGCAGTTACTCAAAACGACAGGGGGTCACTAGCACAGATACGCAGTATTTT
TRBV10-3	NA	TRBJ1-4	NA	CAISAGTDYEKLFF	TGTGCCATCAGCGCCGGGACGGACTATGAAAAACTGTTTTTT
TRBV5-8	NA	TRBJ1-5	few	CASSLGTGDQEPQHF	TGTGCCAGCAGCTTAGGGACCGGGGATCAGGAGCCCCAGCATTTT
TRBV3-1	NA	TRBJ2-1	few	CASSQDTAGNEQFF	TGTGCCAGCAGCCAAGATACGGCGGGCAATGAGCAGTTCTTC
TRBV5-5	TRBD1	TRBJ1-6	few	CASSLYGQGVNSPLHF	TGTGCCAGCAGCTTGTACGGACAGGGTGTGAATTCACCCCTCCACTTT
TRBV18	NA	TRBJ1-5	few	CASSSPKGDQPQHF	TGTGCCAGCTCATCGCCTAAGGGGGACCAGCCCCAGCATTTT
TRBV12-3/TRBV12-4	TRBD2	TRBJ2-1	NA	CASSLVSVAGYNEQFF	TGTGCCAGCAGTTTAGTTAGCGTAGCGGGTTACAATGAGCAGTTCTTC
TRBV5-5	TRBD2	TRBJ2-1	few	CASSQRLAGALEQFF	TGTGCCAGCAGCCAGCGACTAGCGGGAGCTCTTGAGCAGTTCTTC
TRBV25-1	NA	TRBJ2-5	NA	CASNYRGGETQYF	TGTGCCAGCAATTACAGGGGGGGGGAGACCCAGTACTTC
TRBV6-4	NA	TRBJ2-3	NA	CASSLQSTDTQYF	TGTGCCAGCAGTTTGCAGTCTACAGATACGCAGTATTTT
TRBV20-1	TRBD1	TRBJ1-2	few	CSARGMTGGDGYTF	TGCAGTGCTAGAGGAATGACAGGGGGCGATGGCTACACCTTC
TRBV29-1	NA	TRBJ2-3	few	CSVDALGGTAGVASRTDTQYF	TGCAGCGTCGACGCCCTCGGCGGGACAGCGGGGGTCGCCTCCCGCACAGATACGCAGTATTTT
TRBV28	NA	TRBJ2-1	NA	CASSFGLNNEQFF	TGTGCCAGCAGTTTCGGGTTAAACAATGAGCAGTTCTTC
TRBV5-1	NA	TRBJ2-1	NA	CASSFMAGNEQFF	TGCGCCAGCAGCTTCATGGCAGGGAATGAGCAGTTCTTC
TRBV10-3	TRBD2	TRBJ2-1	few	CATTGLAGTNEQFF	TGTGCCACCACAGGACTAGCGGGGACCAATGAGCAGTTCTTC
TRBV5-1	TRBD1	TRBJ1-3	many	CASSNGDSGNTIYF	TGCGCCAGCAGTAATGGGGACAGCGGAAACACCATATATTTT
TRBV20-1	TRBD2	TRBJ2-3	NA	CSAKTSGRTDTQYF	TGCAGTGCTAAGACTAGCGGGAGAACAGATACGCAGTATTTT
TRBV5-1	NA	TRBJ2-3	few	CASSLGGYDTQYF	TGCGCCAGCAGCTTGGGGGGCTATGATACGCAGTATTTT
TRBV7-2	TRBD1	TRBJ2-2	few	CASTPDRVVDGELFF	TGTGCCAGCACCCCCGACAGGGTGGTAGACGGGGAGCTGTTTTTT
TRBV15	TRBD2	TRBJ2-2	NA	CATSRDKRILAGWNTGELFF	TGTGCCACCAGCAGAGATAAGCGGATCTTAGCGGGGTGGAACACCGGGGAGCTGTTTTTT
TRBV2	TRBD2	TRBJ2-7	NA	CALGLAGVMGYEQYF	TGTGCCTTGGGGCTAGCGGGAGTTATGGGGTACGAGCAGTACTTC
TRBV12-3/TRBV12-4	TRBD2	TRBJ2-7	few	CASSSQTPRLAGEQYF	TGTGCCAGCAGTTCCCAAACGCCCAGACTAGCGGGAGAGCAGTACTTC
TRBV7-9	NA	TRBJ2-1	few	CASSLRTNEQFF	TGTGCCAGCAGCTTGAGAACCAATGAGCAGTTCTTC
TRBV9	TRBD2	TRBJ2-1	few	CASSTTSGRFDEQFF	TGTGCCAGCAGCACAACTAGCGGGAGGTTTGATGAGCAGTTCTTC
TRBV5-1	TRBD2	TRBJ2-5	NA	CASSLGHSGSNLETQYF	TGCGCCAGCAGCTTGGGACATAGCGGGAGTAATCTTGAGACCCAGTACTTC
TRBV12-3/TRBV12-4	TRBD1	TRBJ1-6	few	CASSAGGGYSPLHF	TGTGCCAGCAGCGCAGGGGGAGGGTATTCGCCCCTCCACTTT
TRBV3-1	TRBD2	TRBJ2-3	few	CASSQETAGSTDTQYF	TGTGCCAGCAGCCAAGAGACAGCGGGAAGCACAGATACGCAGTATTTT
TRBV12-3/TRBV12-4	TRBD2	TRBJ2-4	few	CASSLAFTGTSAELAKNIQYF	TGTGCCAGCAGTTTAGCATTTACCGGGACTAGCGCCGAGCTAGCCAAAAACATTCAGTACTTC
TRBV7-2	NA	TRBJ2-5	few	CASSFDLASQYF	TGTGCCAGCAGCTTCGATCTGGCGTCCCAGTACTTC
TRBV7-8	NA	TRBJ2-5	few	CASSLAGGSPAETQYF	TGTGCCAGCAGCTTAGCGGGCGGAAGTCCGGCGGAGACCCAGTACTTC
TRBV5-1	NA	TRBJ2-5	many	CASSLDRETQYF	TGCGCCAGCAGCTTGGATCGAGAGACCCAGTACTTC
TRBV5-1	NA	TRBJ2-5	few	CASSPSLYRDPRQAQYF	TGCGCCAGCAGCCCGTCCCTTTACCGGGACCCAAGACAAGCCCAGTACTTC
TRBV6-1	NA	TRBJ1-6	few	CASHRTWTDNSPLHF	TGTGCCAGCCACCGAACCTGGACAGATAATTCACCCCTCCACTTT
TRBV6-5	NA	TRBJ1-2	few	CASSIQAADYGYTF	TGTGCCAGCAGTATACAGGCGGCAGACTATGGCTACACCTTC